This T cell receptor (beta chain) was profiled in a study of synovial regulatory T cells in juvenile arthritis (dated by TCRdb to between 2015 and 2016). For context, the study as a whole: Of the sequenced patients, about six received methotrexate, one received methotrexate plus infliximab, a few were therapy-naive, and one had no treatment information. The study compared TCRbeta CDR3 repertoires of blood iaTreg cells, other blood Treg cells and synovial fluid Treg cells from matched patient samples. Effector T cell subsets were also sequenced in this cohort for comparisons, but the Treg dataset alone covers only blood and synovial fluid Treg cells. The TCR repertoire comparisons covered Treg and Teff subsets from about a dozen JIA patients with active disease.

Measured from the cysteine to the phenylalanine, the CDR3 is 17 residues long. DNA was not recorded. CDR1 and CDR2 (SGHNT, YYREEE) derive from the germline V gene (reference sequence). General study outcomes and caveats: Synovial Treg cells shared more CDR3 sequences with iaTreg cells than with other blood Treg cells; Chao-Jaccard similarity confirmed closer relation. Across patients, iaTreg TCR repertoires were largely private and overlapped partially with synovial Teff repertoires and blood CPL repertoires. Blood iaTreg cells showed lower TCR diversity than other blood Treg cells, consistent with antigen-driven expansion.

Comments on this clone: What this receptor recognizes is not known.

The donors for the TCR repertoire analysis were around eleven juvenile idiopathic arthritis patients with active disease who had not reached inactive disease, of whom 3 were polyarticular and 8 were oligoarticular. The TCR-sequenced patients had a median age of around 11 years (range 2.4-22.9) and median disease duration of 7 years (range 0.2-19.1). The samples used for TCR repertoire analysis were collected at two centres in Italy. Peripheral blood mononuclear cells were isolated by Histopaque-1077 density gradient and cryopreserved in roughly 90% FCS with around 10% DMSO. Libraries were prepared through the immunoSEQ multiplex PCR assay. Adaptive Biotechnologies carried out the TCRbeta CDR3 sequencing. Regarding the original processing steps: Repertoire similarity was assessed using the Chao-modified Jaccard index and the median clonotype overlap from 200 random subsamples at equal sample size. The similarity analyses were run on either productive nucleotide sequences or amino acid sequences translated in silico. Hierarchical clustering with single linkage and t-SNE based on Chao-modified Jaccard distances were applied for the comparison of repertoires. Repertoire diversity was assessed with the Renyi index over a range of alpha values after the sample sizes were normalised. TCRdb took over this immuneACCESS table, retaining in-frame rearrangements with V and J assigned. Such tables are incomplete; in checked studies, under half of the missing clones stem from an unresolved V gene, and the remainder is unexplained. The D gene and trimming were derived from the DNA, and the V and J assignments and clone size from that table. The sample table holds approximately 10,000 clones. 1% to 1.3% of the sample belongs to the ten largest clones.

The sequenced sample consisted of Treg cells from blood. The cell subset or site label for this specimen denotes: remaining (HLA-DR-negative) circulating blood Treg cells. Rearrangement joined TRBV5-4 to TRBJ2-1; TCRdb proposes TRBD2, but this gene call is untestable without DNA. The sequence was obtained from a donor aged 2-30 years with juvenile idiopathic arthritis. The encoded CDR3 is CASSGIFQGGTHNEQFF.